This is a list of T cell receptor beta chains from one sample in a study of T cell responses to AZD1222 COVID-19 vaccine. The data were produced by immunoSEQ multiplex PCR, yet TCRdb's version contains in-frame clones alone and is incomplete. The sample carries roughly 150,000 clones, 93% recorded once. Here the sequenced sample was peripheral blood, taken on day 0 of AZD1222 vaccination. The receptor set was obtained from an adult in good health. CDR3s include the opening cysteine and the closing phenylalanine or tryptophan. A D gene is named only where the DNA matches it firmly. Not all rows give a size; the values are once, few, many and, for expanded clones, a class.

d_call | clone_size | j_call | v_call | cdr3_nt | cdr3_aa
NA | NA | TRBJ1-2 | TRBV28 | TGTGCCAGCAGTTCCTCCCTACGGCGGGGCTACACCTTC | CASSSSLRRGYTF
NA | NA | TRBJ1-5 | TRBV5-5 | TGTGCCAGCAGCTCGATTGGGGGTAGCAATCAGCCCCAGCATTTT | CASSSIGGSNQPQHF
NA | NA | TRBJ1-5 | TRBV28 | TGTGCCAGCAGTTTGCATGGGGACCAGCCCCAGCATTTT | CASSLHGDQPQHF
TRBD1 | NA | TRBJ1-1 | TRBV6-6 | TGTGCCAGCAGTCCCGGGACAGCAAGGAACACTGAAGCTTTCTTT | CASSPGTARNTEAFF
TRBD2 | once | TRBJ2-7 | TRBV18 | TGTGCCAGCTCACCAGGACTAGCGGGGCCCTACGAGCAGTACTTC | CASSPGLAGPYEQYF
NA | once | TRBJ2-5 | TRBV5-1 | TGCGCCAGCAGCTTAGAATCAGGGGAAGAGACCCAGTACTTC | CASSLESGEETQYF
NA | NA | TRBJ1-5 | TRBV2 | TGTGCCAGCAGTGAGGGGGGACGGAGAAATCAGCCCCAGCATTTT | CASSEGGRRNQPQHF
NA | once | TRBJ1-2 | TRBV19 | TGTGCCAGTAGTAGGGGTTTGCACTATGGCTACACCTTC | CASSRGLHYGYTF
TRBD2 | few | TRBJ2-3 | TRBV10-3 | TGTGCCATCGGCGCGGGAGGGCGAAGCACAGATACGCAGTATTTT | CAIGAGGRSTDTQYF
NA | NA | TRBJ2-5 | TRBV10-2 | TGCGCCAGCAGTGAGTCACAGTATCGGGTGACCCAGTACTTC | CASSESQYRVTQYF